This T cell receptor (beta chain) was retrieved from a study of CD8+ T cells in alopecia areata. Overall study: Among treated patients, oral tofacitinib was administered at 5 to 10 mg twice daily. Points from the study as a whole: Normal skin contains resident alphabeta T cells, and these are also sequenced in scalp samples. In scalp and blood, many expanded lesional clones persisted during tofacitinib.

As for this clone: Its antigen is unidentified. This probably arose from a read error, given a far larger clone one base away. This specimen includes other DNA sequences encoding the same CDR3.

Sample treatment: oral pan-JAK inhibitor, 5-10 mg twice daily. Starting from PBMCs, sorting isolated CD4+ and CD8+ T cells. Reverse transcribed after extraction, RNA yielded cDNA as the sequencing template. Clones were read by immunoSEQ multiplex PCR, and TCRdb kept only the in-frame ones, dropping some. Here the sample spans 79,000 or so clones, approximately 72% being singletons. This CDR3 is 12 amino acids long. Trimming stripped 5 bases from V and 4 bases from J, with 9 bases between. Germline V gives CDR1 SGHAT, CDR2 FQNNGV. This clonotype was sampled from a human donor with alopecia areata. The V and J genes are TRBV11-2 and TRBJ2-7; D is unclear. This material consisted of CD8+ T cells sorted from blood, taken at week 24, from a patient treated with tofacitinib. The CDR3 DNA sequence: TGTGCCAGCAGCCAAGATAGTTACGAGCAGTACTTC. Its protein is CASSQDSYEQYF.